A single sample is the source of the 30 T cell receptor beta chains below, sequenced in a study of cytomegalovirus exposure and HLA in healthy donors. A multiplex PCR was run with 60 Vbeta primers and 13 Jbeta primers. Sequencing was performed with immunoSEQ multiplex PCR; in TCRdb, only in-frame clones are kept and a portion is missing. There are 150,000 to 200,000 clones in the sample; over 80% occur only once, and 1.3% to 1.5% lies in the top ten. The sample consisted of PBMCs. The source of these receptors is a girl between 5 and 17 years old in good health and CMV-seropositive.

This clone came up once. This chain joins TRBV6-1 and TRBJ2-5, with 8 bases aligning to TRBD2. The J call is in doubt because the DNA end fits TRBJ2-7 better. CDR1 and CDR2 (germline): MNHNS, SASEGT. This CDR3 comprises 15 residues. CDR3 residues: CASSVGQREIAEQYF. The CDR3 coding sequence is TGTGCCAGCAGTGTTGGCCAGCGGGAGATCGCCGAGCAGTACTTC.

This rearrangement joins TRBV5-4 to TRBJ2-7; 7 bases are a match to TRBD1. V trimming: 0 bases; J trimming: 3 bases; junction bases outside the gene matches: 6. Germline values: CDR1 SGHNT, CDR2 YYREEE (reference sequence). The CDR3 sequence is 15 residues long. DNA of the CDR3: TGTGCCAGCAGCTTGGGACAGGGCGACGGCTACGAGCAGTACTTC. As protein: CASSLGQGDGYEQYF.

The chain joins TRBV4-3 to TRBJ2-3; D perhaps matches TRBD2 (7 bases). V lost 5 bases and J lost 2, with 11 bases in between. Germline lookup yields CDR1 LGHNA and CDR2 YSLEER. The length of the CDR3 is 14 residues. The CDR3 here is CASSEGGFTDTQYF. In nucleotides, the CDR3 is TGCGCCAGCAGCGAGGGGGGGTTCACAGATACGCAGTATTTT.

The V call is TRBV7-9, the J call TRBJ1-1; 8 bases line up with TRBD1. Germline loops: CDR1 SEHNR, CDR2 FQNEAQ (reference sequence). The CDR3 sequence is 16 residues long. Germline trimming cut 5 bases from V and 4 bases from J; bases unmatched to any gene: 12. The CDR3: CASSQKKGQVGTEAFF. The CDR3 region has the DNA TGTGCCAGCAGCCAAAAAAAGGGACAGGTGGGCACTGAAGCTTTCTTT.

The chain is built from TRBV11-2 and TRBJ1-5; TRBD1 might be the D (5 bases). The V gene lost 1 base and the J gene lost 3 bases, with 13 bases spanning the gap. Germline CDR1 and CDR2: SGHAT and FQNNGV. This CDR3 is built from 16 residues. The CDR3 loop reads CASSLGEAGFNQPQHF. Here the CDR3 DNA reads TGTGCCAGCAGCTTAGGGGAGGCAGGGTTCAATCAGCCCCAGCATTTT.

The J gene is TRBJ1-2, the V gene TRBV5-6, with 9 bases aligning to TRBD1. The trim removed 4 bases at V and 2 bases at J, leaving 6 bases unmatched. The CDR3 totals 15 residues. CDR1 is SGHDT, CDR2 YYEEEE, per germline. The CDR3 bases are TGTGCCAGCAGCCTCTGGACAGGGGCAAACTATGGCTACACCTTC. This codes for CASSLWTGANYGYTF.

V gene TRBV7-9 combines with J gene TRBJ2-7; 11 positions agree with TRBD2. CDR3 size: 19 residues. Germline values: CDR1 SEHNR, CDR2 FQNEAQ (reference sequence). V lost 1 base to trimming and J lost 2 bases; unmatched junction nucleotides: 13. In DNA form, the CDR3 reads TGTGCCAGCAGCTTAGAGGCTAGCGGGAGGTCCTTTTCAACCTACGAGCAGTACTTC. It encodes CASSLEASGRSFSTYEQYF.

The rearrangement joins TRBV27 to TRBJ2-7; 8 bases agree with TRBD1. Per the germline V gene, CDR1 is MNHEY and CDR2 is SMNVEV (reference sequence). The V gene end was trimmed by 3 bases and the J gene end by 2 bases; junction bases not matched to a gene: 12. CDR3 size: 17 residues. CDR3 region: CASSFRAFRDRTYEQYF. The CDR3 DNA follows: TGTGCCAGCAGTTTCCGTGCGTTCCGGGACAGGACCTACGAGCAGTACTTC.

V is TRBV5-1 and J is TRBJ2-3, with D unresolved. The CDR3 loop spans 17 amino acids. V was clipped by 3 bases and J by 0 bases, with 17 bases between them. Germline assignment: CDR1 SGHRS and CDR2 YFSETQ. CDR3 bases: TGCGCCAGCAGCTCGATTACGGTCTCAACTAGCACAGATACGCAGTATTTT. Its protein product is CASSSITVSTSTDTQYF. The variable domain in full, completed from reference TRBV5-1 and TRBJ2-3, reads KAGVTQTPRYLIKTRGQQVTLSCSPISGHRSVSWYQQTPGQGLQFLFEYFSETQRNKGNFPGRFSGRQFSNSRSEMNVSTLELGDSALYLCASSSITVSTSTDTQYFGPGTRLTVL.

The chain joins TRBV29-1 to TRBJ1-4; D ambiguous. The germline gives CDR1 SQVTM, CDR2 ANQGSEA. CDR3 size: 12 residues. V shed 6 bases and J shed 3 bases, with 8 bases lying between them. The CDR3 protein is CSVGVANEKLFF. CDR3 nucleotides: TGCAGCGTCGGGGTAGCTAATGAAAAACTGTTTTTT.

Only one count was recorded for this clone. V usage is TRBV6-1 and J usage is TRBJ1-2; 10 nucleotides agree with TRBD1. Germline lookup yields CDR1 MNHNS and CDR2 SASEGT. This CDR3 has 18 amino acids. V trimming: 1 base; J trimming: 7 bases; junction bases outside the gene matches: 15. CDR3 sequence: CASSEDNFLGQGRSGYTF. The CDR3 coding sequence is TGTGCCAGCAGTGAAGATAACTTTCTGGGACAGGGGAGGTCTGGCTACACCTTC.

This rearrangement joins TRBV19 to TRBJ1-2; 10 bases are a match to TRBD1. The CDR3 contains 15 residues. After removal of 3 bases from V and 6 bases from J, the junction contained 7 bases not matched to a gene. The germline gives CDR1 LNHDA, CDR2 SQIVND (reference sequence). CDR3 sequence: CASSILPGTGDGYTF. CDR3 DNA: TGTGCCAGTAGTATCCTCCCCGGGACAGGGGATGGCTACACCTTC.

This clone was seen just once. The rearrangement joins TRBV7-8 to TRBJ2-2, with TRBD2 matching 14 bases. This CDR3 region has 17 residues. The junction had 1 base not matched to a gene; V was cut back by 3 bases and J by 1 base. CDR1 and CDR2 from the germline V gene are SGHVS and FQNEAQ. In DNA, the CDR3 is TGTGCCAGCAGCTTCGGACTAGCGGGAGGGAACACCGGGGAGCTGTTTTTT. As protein: CASSFGLAGGNTGELFF.

Points on this clone: Other DNA sequences in the same sample also yield this CDR3. CDR3 coding DNA: TGTGCCAGCAGTTTGACTAGCGGGAGAACAGATACGCAGTATTTT. It specifies CASSLTSGRTDTQYF. The chain is built from TRBV27 and TRBJ2-3; TRBD2 matches 12 bases. The V segment lost 3 bases and the J segment 3 bases; nucleotides outside the gene matches: 1. The CDR3 is made up of 15 amino acids. Germline CDR1 is MNHEY and CDR2 is SMNVEV (reference sequence).

The genes are TRBV19 and TRBJ2-7; D gene unclear. CDR1 LNHDA and CDR2 SQIVND come from the germline V gene (reference sequence). This CDR3 comprises 16 residues. Trimming removed 2 bases at V and 2 bases at J, with 16 bases between. The CDR3 sequence is CASSIYIGRLTYEQYF. The CDR3 nucleotides are TGTGCCAGTAGTATATATATTGGCAGATTAACCTACGAGCAGTACTTC. The variable domain in full, completed from reference TRBV19 and TRBJ2-7, reads DGGITQSPKYLFRKEGQNVTLSCEQNLNHDAMYWYRQDPGQGLRLIYYSQIVNDFQKGDIAEGYSVSREKKESFPLTVTSAQKNPTAFYLCASSIYIGRLTYEQYFGPGTRLTVT.

The CDR3: CASSYWTSGSYEQYF. The CDR3 nucleotides read TGTGCCAGCAGTTACTGGACTAGCGGGAGTTACGAGCAGTACTTC. This sequence joins TRBV6-5 and TRBJ2-5; 13 bases line up with TRBD2. The J call is doubtful: the DNA matches TRBJ2-7 better. This CDR3 has 15 residues. Germline V gives CDR1 MNHEY, CDR2 SVGAGI.

This clone has just a few counts. The chain uses TRBV6-1 and TRBJ1-1, with TRBD1 matching over 7 bases. The J segment lost 5 bases and the V segment lost 4 bases, leaving 7 bases of the junction unmatched. Germline values: CDR1 MNHNS, CDR2 SASEGT. The CDR3 contains 14 residues. CDR3 coding DNA: TGTGCCAGCAGTGGGAGGACAGGAGGGACTGAAGCTTTCTTT. It translates to CASSGRTGGTEAFF.

The gene calls are TRBV27 and TRBJ2-1; 11 bases align to TRBD2. The germline CDR1 and CDR2 sequences are MNHEY and SMNVEV (reference sequence). The CDR3 runs to 13 residues. The junction had 0 bases not matched to a gene; V was cut back by 5 bases and J by 6 bases. CDR3 loop: CASSTSGSNEQFF. Here the CDR3 DNA reads TGTGCCAGCAGTACTAGCGGGAGCAATGAGCAGTTCTTC.

This clone was picked up a small number of times. The chain is built from TRBV14 and TRBJ2-2; D ambiguous. V lost 0 bases and J 2 bases, leaving 10 bases between the germline ends. This CDR3 is 16 amino acids long. The V gene's germline CDR1 is SGHDN and CDR2 FVKESK. This CDR3 is CASSQDGDRNTGELFF. CDR3 nucleotide sequence: TGTGCCAGCAGCCAAGACGGAGACCGTAACACCGGGGAGCTGTTTTTT.

The CDR3 loop is CASSRGYANEKLFF. The CDR3 bases are TGTGCCAGCAGCAGGGGCTACGCTAATGAAAAACTGTTTTTT. The chain joins TRBV25-1 to TRBJ1-4; a weak D match, TRBD1 (6 bases). Per germline, CDR1 MGHDK and CDR2 SYGVNS. V lost 6 bases to trimming and J lost 3 bases, with 11 bases between them. CDR3 length: 14 amino acids. Looking up the rest from reference TRBV25-1 and TRBJ1-4 gives the full variable domain: EADIYQTPRYLVIGTGKKITLECSQTMGHDKMYWYQQDPGMELHLIHYSYGVNSTEKGDLSSESTVSRIRTEHFPLTLESARPSHTSQYLCASSRGYANEKLFFGSGTQLSVL.

This clone was counted a single time. The chain recombines TRBV5-1 with TRBJ2-2; unclear D gene. Trimming took off 6 bases at V and 1 base at J, with 10 bases between the two ends. CDR3 size: 14 residues. Germline CDR1 SGHRS, CDR2 YFSETQ. Written as DNA, the CDR3 is TGCGCCAGCATCCCCCCTAAGAACACCGGGGAGCTGTTTTTT. Residues: CASIPPKNTGELFF.

The V gene is TRBV7-2, the J gene TRBJ2-1, with TRBD2 matching over 9 bases. V was clipped by 2 bases and J by 1 base; unmatched bases: 9. CDR3 size: 18 residues. Looked up from germline, CDR1 is SGHTA and CDR2 is FQGNSA. In DNA, the CDR3 is TGTGCCAGCAGCTTAAGAGGTGTTAGCGGGAGTTCCTACAATGAGCAGTTCTTC. It is translated as CASSLRGVSGSSYNEQFF.

J is TRBJ2-7 and V is TRBV12-5; 10 bases agree with TRBD1. There are 16 residues in the CDR3. Trimming took 6 bases from V and 3 from J; bases not matched to a gene: 11. Germline V gene lookup returns CDR1 LGHNT and CDR2 FRNRAP. As DNA, the CDR3 is TGTGCTAGTGGCCCTCGGGACCGGGACAGGGGCTACGAGCAGTACTTC. As protein: CASGPRDRDRGYEQYF.

Regarding this clone: The same CDR3 also results from other DNA sequences found in this sample. The V call is TRBV19, the J call TRBJ1-5; D is possibly TRBD1 (5 bases). Germline CDR1 and CDR2: LNHDA and SQIVND (reference sequence). The V gene lost 1 base and the J gene lost 7 bases, with 8 bases spanning the gap. The CDR3 is made up of 13 amino acids. The CDR3 coding sequence is TGTGCCAGTAGTATAGCGGGGGGGCAGCCCCAGCATTTT. Amino acids: CASSIAGGQPQHF.

The V gene is TRBV7-3, the J gene TRBJ2-2; 7 bases are a match to TRBD1. The CDR3 sequence is 18 residues long. The junction had 9 bases not matched to a gene; V was cut back by 2 bases and J by 0 bases. Per the germline V gene, CDR1 is SGHTA and CDR2 is FQGTGA. CDR3 residues: CASSLGSGQTANTGELFF. CDR3 nucleotide sequence: TGTGCCAGCAGCTTAGGATCGGGACAGACGGCGAACACCGGGGAGCTGTTTTTT.

The J gene is TRBJ2-5, the V gene TRBV30; TRBD2 agrees at 7 bases. V shed 2 bases, J shed 2 bases, and the junction held 11 bases outside the gene matches. This CDR3 comprises 16 residues. Germline CDR1 is GTSNPN and CDR2 is SVGIG (reference sequence). CDR3 sequence reads: CAWSSGPAGLQETQYF. CDR3 bases: TGTGCCTGGAGTTCAGGACCAGCGGGATTACAAGAGACCCAGTACTTC.

V and J are TRBV27 and TRBJ2-6; D unresolved. Trimming stripped 1 base from V and 0 bases from J, with 4 bases between. Germline lookup yields CDR1 MNHEY and CDR2 SMNVEV (reference sequence). The CDR3 has 15 residues. The CDR3 DNA is TGTGCCAGCAGTTTATTCAGCTCTGGGGCCAACGTCCTGACTTTC. Amino acid sequence: CASSLFSSGANVLTF. Supplemented by reference TRBV27 and TRBJ2-6, the full variable domain reads EAQVTQNPRYLITVTGKKLTVTCSQNMNHEYMSWYRQDPGLGLRQIYYSMNVEVTDKGDVPEGYKVSRKEKRNFPLILESPSPNQTSLYFCASSLFSSGANVLTFGAGSRLTVL.

About this clone: This sample also contains other DNA sequences that code for the same CDR3. The chain carries TRBV10-3 and TRBJ1-2, with 8 bases that match TRBD1. The trim removed 2 bases at V and 2 bases at J, leaving 1 base unmatched. The CDR3 is 14 amino acids. CDR1 and CDR2 from the germline V gene are ENHRY and SYGVKD. CDR3 DNA: TGTGCCATCAGTGAGGGACAGGGCAACTATGGCTACACCTTC. This translates into CAISEGQGNYGYTF.

This clone occurred once. The chain uses TRBV12-5 and TRBJ2-3; no definite D call. Looked up from germline, CDR1 is LGHNT and CDR2 is FRNRAP. The V end lost 3 bases, the J end lost 5 bases, and 6 bases lay between the germline ends. The CDR3 has 12 residues. The CDR3 spells CASGFGLDTQYF. The DNA of the CDR3 is TGTGCTAGTGGTTTCGGGTTAGATACGCAGTATTTT.

Only a few counts were recorded for this clone. This chain connects TRBV6-5 to TRBJ1-1; D is perhaps TRBD1 (5 bases). V was trimmed by 6 bases and J by 1 base, leaving 12 bases between them. This CDR3 spans 14 amino acids. Germline loops: CDR1 MNHEY, CDR2 SVGAGI. Written as DNA, the CDR3 is TGTGCCAGCAGCTTCCGGGGGTCGAACACTGAAGCTTTCTTT. The encoded protein is CASSFRGSNTEAFF.